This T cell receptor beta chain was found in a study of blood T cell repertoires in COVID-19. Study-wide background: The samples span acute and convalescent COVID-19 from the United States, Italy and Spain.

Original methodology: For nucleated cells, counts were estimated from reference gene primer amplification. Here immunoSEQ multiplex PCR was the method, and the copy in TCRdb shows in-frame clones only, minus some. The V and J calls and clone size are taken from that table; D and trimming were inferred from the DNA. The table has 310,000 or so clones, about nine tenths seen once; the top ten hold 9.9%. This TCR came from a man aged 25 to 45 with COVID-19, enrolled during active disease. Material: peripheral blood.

This chain's CDR3 is CASRGQNNQPQHF. CDR3 sequence (DNA): TGTGCCAGCAGGGGACAGAACAATCAGCCCCAGCATTTT. This chain joins TRBV28 and TRBJ1-5, with TRBD1 matching over 7 bases. The CDR3 is 13 residues long. The ends lost 6 bases at V and 3 bases at J; junction bases unmatched: 2. Germline CDR1 is MDHEN and CDR2 is SYDVKM.